This is a list of T cell receptor beta chains from one sample in a study. TCRdb used MiXCR to reprocess the 5' RACE reads, holding one entry per CDR3 protein. The table records approximately 44,000 distinct CDR3 sequences, approximately 31% of them present only once. The sample taken for sequencing was memory CD4+ T cells sorted from a lymph node. The origin of the receptors is a female donor with breast cancer. Each CDR3 is given with its conserved first and last residue. The order of the fields is CDR3 DNA, CDR3 protein, clone size, CDR3 length, J gene, D gene, V gene. D genes are given only for firm matches. Expanded clones get a size class; other rows say once, few or many, or leave the size out.

TGTGCCAGCAGCTTAGCAACCAGGGGGAGCACAGATACGCAGTATTTT	CASSLATRGSTDTQYF	-	16	TRBJ2-3	TRBD1	TRBV7-6
TGTGCCACCAGCAGAGTCCCGGGCAGCGGACCCTTTAGCAATCAGCCCCAGCATTTT	CATSRVPGSGPFSNQPQHF	once	19	TRBJ1-5	-	TRBV15
TGTGCCAGCTCACCCGGGACAGGGACGAACACTGAAGCTTTCTTT	CASSPGTGTNTEAFF	few	15	TRBJ1-1	TRBD1	TRBV18
TGTGCCAGCAGCGCTAGCGGTTGGTGGGGCGAGCAGTACTTC	CASSASGWWGEQYF	few	14	TRBJ2-7	TRBD2	TRBV9
TGTGCCAGCAGCCCATCCGGGACTCCAAACAATGAGCGGTTCTTC	CASSPSGTPNNERFF	-	15	TRBJ2-1	-	TRBV7-3
TGTGCCAGCAGTCAGGCAGGGGCTGGGGCCAACGTCCTGACTTTC	CASSQAGAGANVLTF	-	15	TRBJ2-6	-	TRBV16
TGTGCCAGCAGTCTCGGGCTACAGAATTCACCCCTCCACTTT	CASSLGLQNSPLHF	-	14	TRBJ1-6	-	TRBV27
TGCAGTGCTACCCTGGCAGGTGTTGGAACCTACGAGCAGTACTTC	CSATLAGVGTYEQYF	-	15	TRBJ2-7	-	TRBV20-1
TGCGCCAGCAGCCACGACCCACCTACCTACGAGCAGTACTTC	CASSHDPPTYEQYF	few	14	TRBJ2-7	-	TRBV4-1
TGTGCCTGGAGCCGGAATTCGAAGGTGACAAGCTACACCTTC	CAWSRNSKVTSYTF	few	14	TRBJ1-2	-	TRBV30
TGCGCCAGCAGCAACCCGGGACAACTCCAAGAGACCCAGTACTTC	CASSNPGQLQETQYF	-	15	TRBJ2-5	-	TRBV5-1
TGTGCCAGCAGCCGGAATTACGAGCAGTACTTC	CASSRNYEQYF	-	11	TRBJ2-7	-	TRBV3-1
TGTGCCAGCAGTTTAGAAGGGGGAGGTCATCAGCCCCAGCATTTT	CASSLEGGGHQPQHF	-	15	TRBJ1-5	-	TRBV28
TGCAGTGCTAGAGATCGGGGCGGGAACACCGGGGAGCTGTTTTTT	CSARDRGGNTGELFF	few	15	TRBJ2-2	-	TRBV20-1
TGTGCCAGCAGACCCGGGGCGGAAGGCTACACCTTC	CASRPGAEGYTF	-	12	TRBJ1-2	-	TRBV6-2/TRBV6-3
TGTGCCAGCACCCCAGCCCGGATCGGGGAGCAGTTCTTC	CASTPARIGEQFF	-	13	TRBJ2-1	-	TRBV7-2
TGTGCCAGCAGCCGGACTAGCGGGAGTGGGGATGAGCAGTTCTTC	CASSRTSGSGDEQFF	-	15	TRBJ2-1	TRBD2	TRBV7-9
TGTGCCAGCGGGGCGGTCGGTGAGCAGTTCTTC	CASGAVGEQFF	-	11	TRBJ2-1	-	TRBV28
TGTGCCAGCAGCCTAAGTATCCAGGGATTTGGAAGCACAGATACGCAGTATTTT	CASSLSIQGFGSTDTQYF	-	18	TRBJ2-3	-	TRBV7-3
TGTGCCAGCAGTGAGGAGGGGACAGGGCGGAACACTGAAGCTTTCTTT	CASSEEGTGRNTEAFF	-	16	TRBJ1-1	TRBD1	TRBV6-1
TGCGCCAGCAGCTTGAGAATATCGGGGAACACTGAAGCTTTCTTT	CASSLRISGNTEAFF	-	15	TRBJ1-1	-	TRBV5-1
TGTGCCAGCAGCTTGGGTCAGCTTAGCAATCAGCCCCAGCATTTT	CASSLGQLSNQPQHF	once	15	TRBJ1-5	-	TRBV13
TGCGCCAGCAGCGAGGACAGGGGGCTGCCGTCCAGTGAAAAACTGTTTTTT	CASSEDRGLPSSEKLFF	few	17	TRBJ1-4	TRBD1	TRBV5-1
TGTGCCAGCACCCAGCAGGGCACAGATACGCAGTATTTT	CASTQQGTDTQYF	-	13	TRBJ2-3	-	TRBV3-1
TGTGCCAGCAGCTTAAATACGGGGAGGCTAGATACGCAGTATTTT	CASSLNTGRLDTQYF	many	15	TRBJ2-3	-	TRBV7-3
TGCAGCGTTGAAATGACTAACTATGGCTACACCTTC	CSVEMTNYGYTF	-	12	TRBJ1-2	-	TRBV29-1
TGCAGTGCGACCTTCAGGGTGAACACTGAAGCTTTCTTT	CSATFRVNTEAFF	-	13	TRBJ1-1	-	TRBV20-1
TGCGCCAGCAGCAGATCCGGGACAGGGTCCCAGCCCCAGCATTTT	CASSRSGTGSQPQHF	few	15	TRBJ1-5	TRBD1	TRBV5-1
TGCAGTCCCGGACAGGGAGGAACTAGCGCAGATACGCAGTATTTT	CSPGQGGTSADTQYF	few	15	TRBJ2-3	-	TRBV20-1
TGTGCCAGCAGCGTAGGGACGGGAACTGAAGCTTTCTTT	CASSVGTGTEAFF	few	13	TRBJ1-1	-	TRBV9
TGTGCCAGCAGCTTCTCTACAACAGGGGCAGATACGCAGTATTTT	CASSFSTTGADTQYF	few	15	TRBJ2-3	TRBD1	TRBV5-5
TGCGCCAGCAGCCTTCTACAGGGAATGAACACTGAAGCTTTCTTT	CASSLLQGMNTEAFF	-	15	TRBJ1-1	-	TRBV5-1
TGTGCCAGCAGCTTACAGGGACAAGGCGAGCAGTACTTC	CASSLQGQGEQYF	many	13	TRBJ2-7	-	TRBV7-3